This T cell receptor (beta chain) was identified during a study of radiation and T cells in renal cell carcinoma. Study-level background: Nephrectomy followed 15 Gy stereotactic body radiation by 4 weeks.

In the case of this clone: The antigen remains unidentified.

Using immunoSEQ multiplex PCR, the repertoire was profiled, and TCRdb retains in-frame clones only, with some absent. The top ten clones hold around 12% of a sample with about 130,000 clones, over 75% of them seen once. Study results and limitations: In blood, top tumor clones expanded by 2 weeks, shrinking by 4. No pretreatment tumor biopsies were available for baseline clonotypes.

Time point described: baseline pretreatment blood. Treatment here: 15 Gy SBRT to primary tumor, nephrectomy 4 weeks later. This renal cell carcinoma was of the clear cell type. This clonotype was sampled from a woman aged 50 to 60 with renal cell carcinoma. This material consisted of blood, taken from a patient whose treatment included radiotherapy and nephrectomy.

The CDR3 here is CASSLVTGDQETQYF. The CDR3 DNA is TGTGCCAGCAGCTTGGTAACGGGGGACCAAGAGACCCAGTACTTC. The chain is built from TRBV5-4 and TRBJ2-5, with a weak D call TRBD2 (6 bases). Germline CDR1 SGHNT, CDR2 YYREEE (reference sequence). CDR3 size: 15 residues. Trimming pared 0 bases from V and 0 bases from J, leaving 9 bases between. The complete variable domain, with remaining parts taken from reference TRBV5-4 and TRBJ2-5, reads ETGVTQSPTHLIKTRGQQVTLRCSSQSGHNTVSWYQQALGQGPQFIFQYYREEENGRGNFPPRFSGLQFPNYSSELNVNALELDDSALYLCASSLVTGDQETQYFGPGTRLLVL.